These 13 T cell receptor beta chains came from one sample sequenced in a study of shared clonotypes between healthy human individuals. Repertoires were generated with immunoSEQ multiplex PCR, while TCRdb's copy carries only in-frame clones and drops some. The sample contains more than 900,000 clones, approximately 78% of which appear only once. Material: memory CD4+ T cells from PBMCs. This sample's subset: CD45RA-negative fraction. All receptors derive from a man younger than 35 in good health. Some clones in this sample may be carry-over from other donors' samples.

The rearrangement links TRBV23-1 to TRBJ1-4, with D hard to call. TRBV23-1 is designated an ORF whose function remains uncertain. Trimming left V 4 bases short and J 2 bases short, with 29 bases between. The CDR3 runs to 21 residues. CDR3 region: CASSLNSSEVLSIGTNEKLFF. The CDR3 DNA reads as TGCGCCAGCAGTCTGAACAGTTCAGAAGTTCTCTCGATCGGCACTAATGAAAAACTGTTTTTT.

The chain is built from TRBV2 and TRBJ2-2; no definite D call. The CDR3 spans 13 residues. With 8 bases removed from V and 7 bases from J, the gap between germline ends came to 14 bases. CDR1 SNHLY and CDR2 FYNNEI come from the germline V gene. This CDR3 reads CASQGMSGGELFF. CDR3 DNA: TGTGCCAGCCAAGGAATGAGTGGCGGGGAGCTGTTTTTT.

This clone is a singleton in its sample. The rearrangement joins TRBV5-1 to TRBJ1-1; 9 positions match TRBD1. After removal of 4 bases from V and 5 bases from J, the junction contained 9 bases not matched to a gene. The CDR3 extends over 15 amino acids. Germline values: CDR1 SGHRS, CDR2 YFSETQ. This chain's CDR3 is CASSHGDRDITEAFF. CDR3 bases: TGCGCCAGCAGCCATGGGGACAGGGATATTACTGAAGCTTTCTTT.

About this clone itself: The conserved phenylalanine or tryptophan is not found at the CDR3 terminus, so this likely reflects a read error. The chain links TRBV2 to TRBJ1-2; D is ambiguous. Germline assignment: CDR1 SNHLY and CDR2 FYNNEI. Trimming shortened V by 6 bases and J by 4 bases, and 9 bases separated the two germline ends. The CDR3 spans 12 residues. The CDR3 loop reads CASRTGTYGYTL. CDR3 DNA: TGTGCCAGCAGAACCGGCACCTATGGCTACACCCTC.

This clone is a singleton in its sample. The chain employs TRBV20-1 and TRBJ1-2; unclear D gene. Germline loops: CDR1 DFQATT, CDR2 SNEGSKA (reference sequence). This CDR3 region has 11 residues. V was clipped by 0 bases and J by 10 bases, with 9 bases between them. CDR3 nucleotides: TGCAGTGCTAGAGAGCTCCAGCCCTACACCTTC. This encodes CSARELQPYTF.

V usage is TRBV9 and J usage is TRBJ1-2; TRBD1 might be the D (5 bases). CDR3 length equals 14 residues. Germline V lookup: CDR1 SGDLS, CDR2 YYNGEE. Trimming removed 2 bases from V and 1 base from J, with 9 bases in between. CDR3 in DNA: TGTGCCAGCAGCGTGGGAGGGGTTAACTATGGCTACACCTTC. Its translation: CASSVGGVNYGYTF.

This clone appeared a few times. CDR3 nucleotides: TGTGCCAGCAGCCAAGATGCCCGGAGGTACAGGGGGGGAGCTTTCTTT. Its translation is CASSQDARRYRGGAFF. The rearrangement joins TRBV14 to TRBJ1-1; 8 nucleotides align to TRBD1. The CDR3 is 16 residues long. Germline loops: CDR1 SGHDN, CDR2 FVKESK. J gave up 10 bases and V 0 bases, and 13 bases lay outside the gene matches.

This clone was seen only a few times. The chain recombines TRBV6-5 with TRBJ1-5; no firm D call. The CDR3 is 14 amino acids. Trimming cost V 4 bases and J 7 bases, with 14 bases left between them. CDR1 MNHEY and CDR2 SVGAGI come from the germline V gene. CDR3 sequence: CASSSHRGGQPQHF. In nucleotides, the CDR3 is TGTGCCAGCAGTTCCCACAGAGGCGGGCAGCCCCAGCATTTT.

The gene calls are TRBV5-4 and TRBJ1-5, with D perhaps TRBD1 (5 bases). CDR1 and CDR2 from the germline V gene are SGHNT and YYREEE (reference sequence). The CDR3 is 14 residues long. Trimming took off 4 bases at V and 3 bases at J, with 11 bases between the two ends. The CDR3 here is CASSKAGTNQPQHF. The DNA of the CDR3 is TGTGCCAGCAGCAAGGCAGGGACCAATCAGCCCCAGCATTTT.

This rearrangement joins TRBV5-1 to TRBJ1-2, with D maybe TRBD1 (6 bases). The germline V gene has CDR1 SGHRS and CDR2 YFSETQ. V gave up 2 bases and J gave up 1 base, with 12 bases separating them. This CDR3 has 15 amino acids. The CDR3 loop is CASSFTGTFNYGYTF. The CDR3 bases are TGCGCCAGCAGCTTCACAGGGACCTTTAACTATGGCTACACCTTC.

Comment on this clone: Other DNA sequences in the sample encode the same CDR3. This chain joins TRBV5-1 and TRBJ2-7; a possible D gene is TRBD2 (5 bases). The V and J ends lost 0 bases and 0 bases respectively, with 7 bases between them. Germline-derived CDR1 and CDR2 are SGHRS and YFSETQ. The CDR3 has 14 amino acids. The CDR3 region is CASSLVGSSYEQYF. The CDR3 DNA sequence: TGCGCCAGCAGCTTGGTAGGGAGCTCCTACGAGCAGTACTTC.

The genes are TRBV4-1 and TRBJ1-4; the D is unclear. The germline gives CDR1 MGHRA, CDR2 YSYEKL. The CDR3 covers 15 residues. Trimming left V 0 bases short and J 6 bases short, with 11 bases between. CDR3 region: CASSQEYRLDEKLFF. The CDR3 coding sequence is TGCGCCAGCAGCCAAGAGTACCGGCTGGATGAAAAACTGTTTTTT.

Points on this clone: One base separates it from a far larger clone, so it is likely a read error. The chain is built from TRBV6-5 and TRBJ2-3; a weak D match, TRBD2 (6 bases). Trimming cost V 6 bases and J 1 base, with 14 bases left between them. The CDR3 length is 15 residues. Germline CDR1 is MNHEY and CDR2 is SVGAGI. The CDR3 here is CASSPGASGTDTQYF. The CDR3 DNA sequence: TGTGCCAGCAGCCCCGGGGCTAGCGGCACAGATACGCAGTATTTT.